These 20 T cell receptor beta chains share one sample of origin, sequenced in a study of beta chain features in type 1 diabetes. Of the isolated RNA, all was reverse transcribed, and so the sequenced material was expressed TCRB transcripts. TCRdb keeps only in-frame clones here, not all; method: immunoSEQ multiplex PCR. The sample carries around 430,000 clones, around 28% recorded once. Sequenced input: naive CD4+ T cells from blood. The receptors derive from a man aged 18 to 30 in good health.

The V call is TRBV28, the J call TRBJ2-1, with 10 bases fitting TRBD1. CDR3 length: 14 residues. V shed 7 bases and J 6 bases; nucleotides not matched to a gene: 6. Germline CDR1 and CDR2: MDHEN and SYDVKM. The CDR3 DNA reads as TGTGCCAGCAAGACAGGGGGCGCAGGCAATGAGCAGTTCTTC. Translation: CASKTGGAGNEQFF.

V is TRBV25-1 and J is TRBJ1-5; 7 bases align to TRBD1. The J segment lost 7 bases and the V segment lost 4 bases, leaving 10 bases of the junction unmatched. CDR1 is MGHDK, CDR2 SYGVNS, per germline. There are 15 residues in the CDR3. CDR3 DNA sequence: TGTGCCAGCAGTGGTCCGGGACAGATCGGGCAGCCCCAGCATTTT. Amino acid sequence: CASSGPGQIGQPQHF. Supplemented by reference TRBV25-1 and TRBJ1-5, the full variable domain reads EADIYQTPRYLVIGTGKKITLECSQTMGHDKMYWYQQDPGMELHLIHYSYGVNSTEKGDLSSESTVSRIRTEHFPLTLESARPSHTSQYLCASSGPGQIGQPQHFGDGTRLSIL.

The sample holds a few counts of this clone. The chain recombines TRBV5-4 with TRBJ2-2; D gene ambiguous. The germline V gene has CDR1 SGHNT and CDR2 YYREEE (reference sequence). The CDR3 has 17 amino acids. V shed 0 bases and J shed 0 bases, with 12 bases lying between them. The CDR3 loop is CASSLAVRSANTGELFF. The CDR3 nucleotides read TGTGCCAGCAGCTTGGCCGTCAGATCAGCGAACACCGGGGAGCTGTTTTTT.

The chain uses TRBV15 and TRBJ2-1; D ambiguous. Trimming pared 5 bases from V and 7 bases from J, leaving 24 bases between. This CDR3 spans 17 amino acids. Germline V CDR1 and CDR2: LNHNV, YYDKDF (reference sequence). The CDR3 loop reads CATSFGGLEKTPNEQFF. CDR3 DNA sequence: TGTGCCACCAGCTTTGGCGGCCTAGAGAAAACTCCAAATGAGCAGTTCTTC.

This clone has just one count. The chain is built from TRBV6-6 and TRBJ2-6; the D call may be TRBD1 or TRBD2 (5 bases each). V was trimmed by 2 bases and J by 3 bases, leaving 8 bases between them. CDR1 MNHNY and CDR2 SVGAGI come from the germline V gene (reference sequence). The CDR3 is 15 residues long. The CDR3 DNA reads TGTGCCAGCAGTTACATGGGGGTTGGGGCCAACGTCCTGACTTTC. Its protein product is CASSYMGVGANVLTF.

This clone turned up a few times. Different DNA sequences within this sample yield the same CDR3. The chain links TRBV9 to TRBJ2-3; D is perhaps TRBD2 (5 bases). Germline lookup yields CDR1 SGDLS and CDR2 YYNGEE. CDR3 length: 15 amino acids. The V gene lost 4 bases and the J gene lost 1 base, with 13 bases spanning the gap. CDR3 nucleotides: TGTGCCAGCAGCCCCCGTGGGAGTGGCACAGATACGCAGTATTTT. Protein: CASSPRGSGTDTQYF.

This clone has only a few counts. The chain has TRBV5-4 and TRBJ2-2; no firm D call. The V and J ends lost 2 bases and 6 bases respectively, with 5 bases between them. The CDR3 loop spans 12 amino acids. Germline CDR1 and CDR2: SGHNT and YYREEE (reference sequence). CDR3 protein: CASSLNPGELFF. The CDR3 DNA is TGTGCCAGCAGCTTAAACCCCGGGGAGCTGTTTTTT.

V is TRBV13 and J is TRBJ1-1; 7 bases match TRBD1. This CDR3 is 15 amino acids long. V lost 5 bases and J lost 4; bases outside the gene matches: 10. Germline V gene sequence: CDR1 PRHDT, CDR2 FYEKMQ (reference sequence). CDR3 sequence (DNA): TGTGCCAGCAGCCCCACGGACAGGCGTGGCACTGAAGCTTTCTTT. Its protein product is CASSPTDRRGTEAFF.

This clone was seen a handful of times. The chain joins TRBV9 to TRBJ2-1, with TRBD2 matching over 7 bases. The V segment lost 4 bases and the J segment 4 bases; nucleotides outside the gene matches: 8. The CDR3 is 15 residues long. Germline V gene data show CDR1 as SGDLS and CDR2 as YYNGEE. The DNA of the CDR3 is TGTGCCAGCAGCCCAGGGCTAGCGGTATACAATGAGCAGTTCTTC. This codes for CASSPGLAVYNEQFF.

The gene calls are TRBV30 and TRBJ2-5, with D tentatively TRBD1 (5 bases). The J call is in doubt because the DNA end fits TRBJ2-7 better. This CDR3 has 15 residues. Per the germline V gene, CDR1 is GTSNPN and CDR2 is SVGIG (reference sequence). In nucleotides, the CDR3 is TGTGCCTGGACCCTTGGGGCAGCCCCAACTGGCGAGCAGTACTTC. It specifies CAWTLGAAPTGEQYF.

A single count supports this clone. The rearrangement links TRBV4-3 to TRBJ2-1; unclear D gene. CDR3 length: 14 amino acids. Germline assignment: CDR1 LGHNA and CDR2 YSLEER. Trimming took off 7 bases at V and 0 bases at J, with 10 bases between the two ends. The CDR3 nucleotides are TGCGCCAGCAAATGGCCCAGCTCCTACAATGAGCAGTTCTTC. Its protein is CASKWPSSYNEQFF.

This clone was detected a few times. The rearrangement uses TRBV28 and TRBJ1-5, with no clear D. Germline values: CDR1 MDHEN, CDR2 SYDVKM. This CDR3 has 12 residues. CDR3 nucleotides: TGTGCAGTCGGGTGGGCAGATCAGCCCCAGCATTTT. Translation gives CAVGWADQPQHF.

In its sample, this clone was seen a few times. CDR3 residues: CASSLDPRGGYTF. DNA for the CDR3: TGTGCCAGCAGTCTAGACCCTAGGGGCGGCTACACCTTC. The V call is TRBV6-1, the J call TRBJ1-2; tentatively, D is TRBD1 (5 bases). Per the germline V gene, CDR1 is MNHNS and CDR2 is SASEGT. Trimming removed 5 bases from V and 8 bases from J, with 15 bases in between. The CDR3 spans 13 residues.

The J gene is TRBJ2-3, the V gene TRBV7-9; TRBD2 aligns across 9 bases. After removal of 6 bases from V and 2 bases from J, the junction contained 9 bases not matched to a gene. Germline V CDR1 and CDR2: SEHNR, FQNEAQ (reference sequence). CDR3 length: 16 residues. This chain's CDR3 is CASSSQASGATDTQYF. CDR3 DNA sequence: TGTGCCAGCAGTTCCCAGGCTAGCGGGGCCACAGATACGCAGTATTTT.

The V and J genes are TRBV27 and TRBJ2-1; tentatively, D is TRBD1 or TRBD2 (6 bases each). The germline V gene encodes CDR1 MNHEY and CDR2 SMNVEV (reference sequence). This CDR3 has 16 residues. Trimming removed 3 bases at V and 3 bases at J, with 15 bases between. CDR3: CASSFGGPINYNEQFF. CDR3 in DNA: TGTGCCAGCAGTTTTGGGGGGCCGATAAACTACAATGAGCAGTTCTTC.

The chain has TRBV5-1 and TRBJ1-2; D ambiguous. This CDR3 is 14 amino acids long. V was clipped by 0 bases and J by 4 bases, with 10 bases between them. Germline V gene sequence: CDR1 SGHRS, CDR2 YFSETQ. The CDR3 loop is CASSLGLSSYGYTF. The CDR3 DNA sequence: TGCGCCAGCAGCTTGGGGCTATCGTCCTATGGCTACACCTTC.

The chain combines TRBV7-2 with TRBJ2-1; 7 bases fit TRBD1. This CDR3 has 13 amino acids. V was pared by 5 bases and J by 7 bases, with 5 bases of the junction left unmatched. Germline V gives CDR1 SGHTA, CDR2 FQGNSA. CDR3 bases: TGTGCCAGCAGCCAAAACAGGGGAAATGAGCAGTTCTTC. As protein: CASSQNRGNEQFF.

CDR3: CSVQREDTDTQYF. The CDR3 bases are TGCAGCGTTCAGCGGGAGGACACAGATACGCAGTATTTT. The chain has TRBV29-1 and TRBJ2-3; 9 bases agree with TRBD2. Germline values: CDR1 SQVTM, CDR2 ANQGSEA. V lost 5 bases and J lost 2; bases outside the gene matches: 2. The CDR3 has 13 residues.

The CDR3 DNA reads as TGTGCCACCAAGAGCGGGAGGAACACCGGGGAGCTGTTTTTT. It codes for CATKSGRNTGELFF. V is TRBV6-5 and J is TRBJ2-2; 8 bases match TRBD2. This CDR3 has 14 residues. Germline-derived CDR1 and CDR2 are MNHEY and SVGAGI. With 10 bases clipped from V and 1 base from J, the junction kept 5 bases outside the gene matches.

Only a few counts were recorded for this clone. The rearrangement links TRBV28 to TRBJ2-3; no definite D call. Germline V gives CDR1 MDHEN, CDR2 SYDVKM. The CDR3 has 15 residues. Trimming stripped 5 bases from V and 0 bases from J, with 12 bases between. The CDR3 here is CASSTTAASTDTQYF. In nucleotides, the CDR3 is TGTGCCAGCAGTACGACTGCAGCTAGCACAGATACGCAGTATTTT.